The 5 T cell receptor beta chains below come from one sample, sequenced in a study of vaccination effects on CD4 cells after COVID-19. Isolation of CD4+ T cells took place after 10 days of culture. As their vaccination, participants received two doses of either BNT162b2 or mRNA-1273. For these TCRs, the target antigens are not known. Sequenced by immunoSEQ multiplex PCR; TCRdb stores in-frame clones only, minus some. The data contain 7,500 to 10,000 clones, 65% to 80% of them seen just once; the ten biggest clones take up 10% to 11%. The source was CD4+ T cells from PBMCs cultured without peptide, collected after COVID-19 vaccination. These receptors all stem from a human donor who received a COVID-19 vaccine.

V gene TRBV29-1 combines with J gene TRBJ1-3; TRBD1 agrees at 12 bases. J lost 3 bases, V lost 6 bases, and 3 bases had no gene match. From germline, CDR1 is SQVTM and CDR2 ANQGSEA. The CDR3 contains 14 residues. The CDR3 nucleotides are TGCAGCGTGGGGACAGGGGGCTTTGGAAACACCATATATTTT. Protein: CSVGTGGFGNTIYF.

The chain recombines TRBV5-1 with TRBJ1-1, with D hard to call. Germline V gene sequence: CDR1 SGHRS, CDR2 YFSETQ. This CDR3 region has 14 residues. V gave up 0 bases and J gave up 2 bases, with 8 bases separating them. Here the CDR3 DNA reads TGCGCCAGCAGCTTGGACGGTTTTAACACTGAAGCTTTCTTT. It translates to CASSLDGFNTEAFF.

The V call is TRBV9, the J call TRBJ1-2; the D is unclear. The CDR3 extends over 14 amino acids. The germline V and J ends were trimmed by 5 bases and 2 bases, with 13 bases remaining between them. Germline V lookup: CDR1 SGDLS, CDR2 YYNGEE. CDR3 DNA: TGTGCCAGCAGTCTATCGGTCGGAAACTATGGCTACACCTTC. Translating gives CASSLSVGNYGYTF.

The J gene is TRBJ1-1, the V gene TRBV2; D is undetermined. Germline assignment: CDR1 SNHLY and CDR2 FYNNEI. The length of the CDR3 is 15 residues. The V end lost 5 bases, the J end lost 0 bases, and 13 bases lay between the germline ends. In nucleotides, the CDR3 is TGTGCCAGCAGTTCGGATTGGGCCGTGAACACTGAAGCTTTCTTT. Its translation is CASSSDWAVNTEAFF.

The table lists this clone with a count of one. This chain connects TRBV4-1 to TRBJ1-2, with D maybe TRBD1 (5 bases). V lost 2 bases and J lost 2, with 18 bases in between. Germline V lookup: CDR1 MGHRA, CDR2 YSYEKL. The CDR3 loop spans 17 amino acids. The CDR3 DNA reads TGCGCCAGCAGCCAAAGAGCGGGGCAGGGCCCGAACTATGGCTACACCTTC. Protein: CASSQRAGQGPNYGYTF.